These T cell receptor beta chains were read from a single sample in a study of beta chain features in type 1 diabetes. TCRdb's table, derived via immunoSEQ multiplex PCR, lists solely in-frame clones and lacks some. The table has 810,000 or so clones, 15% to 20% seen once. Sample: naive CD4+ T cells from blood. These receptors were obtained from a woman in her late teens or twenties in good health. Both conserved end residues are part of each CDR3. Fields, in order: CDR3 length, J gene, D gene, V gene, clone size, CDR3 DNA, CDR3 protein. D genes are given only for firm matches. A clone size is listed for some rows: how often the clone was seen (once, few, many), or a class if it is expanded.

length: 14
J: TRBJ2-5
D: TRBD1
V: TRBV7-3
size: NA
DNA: TGTGCCAGCACCCCAGGGGGCTACCAAGAGACCCAGTACTTC
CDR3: CASTPGGYQETQYF

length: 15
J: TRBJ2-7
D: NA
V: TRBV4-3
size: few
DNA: TGCGCCAGCAGCCAAGATTTCCCAGGATGGTACGAGCAGTACTTC
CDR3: CASSQDFPGWYEQYF

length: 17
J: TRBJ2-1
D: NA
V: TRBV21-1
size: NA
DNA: TGTGCCAGCAGCTGCGACAGGGGAAGGGGACTAGCCTATGAGCAGTTCTTC
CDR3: CASSCDRGRGLAYEQFF

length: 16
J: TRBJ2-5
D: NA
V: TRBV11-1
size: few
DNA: TGTGCCAGCAGCTTACCGACAGCCTTGTACCAAGAGACCCAGTACTTC
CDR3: CASSLPTALYQETQYF

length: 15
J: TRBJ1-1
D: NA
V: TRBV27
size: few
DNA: TGTGCCAGCAGTTTATCGACAGGCAGGGACACTGAAGCTTTCTTT
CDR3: CASSLSTGRDTEAFF

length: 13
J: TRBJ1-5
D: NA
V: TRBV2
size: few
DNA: TGTGCCAGCAGTGAAGCGCTCCAGGGACCCCAGCATTTT
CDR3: CASSEALQGPQHF

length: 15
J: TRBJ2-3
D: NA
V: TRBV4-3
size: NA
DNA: TGCGCCAGCAGCCAAGATTTACACCAGGGAAATACGCAGTATTTT
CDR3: CASSQDLHQGNTQYF

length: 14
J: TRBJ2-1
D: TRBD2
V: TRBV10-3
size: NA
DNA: TGTGCCACGACAGGACTAGCGAGAGGCAATGAGCAGTTCTTC
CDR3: CATTGLARGNEQFF

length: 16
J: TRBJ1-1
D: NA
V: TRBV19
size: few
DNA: TGTGCCAGTAGTACGACCGCCTTACTCCTGAACACTGAAGCTTTCTTT
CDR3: CASSTTALLLNTEAFF

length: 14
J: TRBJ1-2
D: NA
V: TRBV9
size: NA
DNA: TGTGCCAGCAGCGTCTCGGTGTCAGGCTATGGCTACACCTTC
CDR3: CASSVSVSGYGYTF

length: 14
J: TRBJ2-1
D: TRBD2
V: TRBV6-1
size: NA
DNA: TGTGCCAGCAGGGGGGGGATAATCTACAATGAGCAGTTCTTC
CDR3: CASRGGIIYNEQFF

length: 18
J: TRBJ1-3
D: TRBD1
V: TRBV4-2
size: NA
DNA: TGTGCCAGCAGCCAAGAATGGGACAGGGCCATTTCTGGAAACACCATATATTTT
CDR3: CASSQEWDRAISGNTIYF

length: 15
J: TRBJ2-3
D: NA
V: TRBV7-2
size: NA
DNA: TGTGCCAGCACCCGACCCCCTGTGCGCACAGATACGCAGTATTTT
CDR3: CASTRPPVRTDTQYF

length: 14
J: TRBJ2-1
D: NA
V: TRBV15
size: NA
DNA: TGTGCCACCAGCGTACTAAGGCACCAAAGGCAGCAGTTCTTC
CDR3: CATSVLRHQRQQFF

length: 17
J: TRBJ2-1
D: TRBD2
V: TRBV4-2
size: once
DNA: TGTGCCAGCAGCCAAGAAGAAGCGGGAGGGACTATTAATGAGCAGTTCTTC
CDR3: CASSQEEAGGTINEQFF

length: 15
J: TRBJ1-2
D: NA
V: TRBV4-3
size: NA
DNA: TGCGCCAGCAGCCAAGTTAACAGGGATTACTATGGCTACACCTTC
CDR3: CASSQVNRDYYGYTF

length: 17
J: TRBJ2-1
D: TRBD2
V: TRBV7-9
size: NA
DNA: TGTGCCAGCAGCTTAAGGGGGAGGGGTAGCGGGAGCGATGAGCAGTTCTTC
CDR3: CASSLRGRGSGSDEQFF

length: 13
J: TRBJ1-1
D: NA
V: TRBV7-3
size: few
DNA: TGTGCCAGCAGCTTAGGACAGTTCACTGAAGCTTTCTTT
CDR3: CASSLGQFTEAFF

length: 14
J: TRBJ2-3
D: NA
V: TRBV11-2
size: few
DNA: TGTGCCAGCAGCTTAGTCTGGGGGACGGATACGCAGTATTTT
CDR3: CASSLVWGTDTQYF

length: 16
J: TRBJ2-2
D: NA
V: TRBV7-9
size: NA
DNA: TGTGCCAGCAGCCCTAGCGTGGGCAGGGGGATCGGGGAGCTGTTTTTT
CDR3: CASSPSVGRGIGELFF

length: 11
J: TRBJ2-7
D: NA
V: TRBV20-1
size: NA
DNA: TGCAGTGCACCGCTCAGGGGGGGTTTCTCCTTC
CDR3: CSAPLRGGFSF

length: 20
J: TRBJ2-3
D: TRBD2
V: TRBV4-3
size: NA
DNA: TGCGCCAGCAGCCAAACTGCCGGGACTAGCGGTTCTACTCGCACAGATACGCAGTATTTT
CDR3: CASSQTAGTSGSTRTDTQYF

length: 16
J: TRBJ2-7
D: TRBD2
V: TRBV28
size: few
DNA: TGTGCCAGCAGTTCCCGAGGGGCTAGCGGTACCTACGAGCAGTACTTC
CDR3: CASSSRGASGTYEQYF

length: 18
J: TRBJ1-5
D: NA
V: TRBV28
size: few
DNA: TGTGCCAGCAGTTATCCCAGGGGAAGGTCGCTTAGCAATCAGCCCCAGCATTTT
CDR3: CASSYPRGRSLSNQPQHF

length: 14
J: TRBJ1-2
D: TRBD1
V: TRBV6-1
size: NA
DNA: TGTGCCAGCAGTGGGGACAGGGGGCGCGGTGGCTACACCTTC
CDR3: CASSGDRGRGGYTF

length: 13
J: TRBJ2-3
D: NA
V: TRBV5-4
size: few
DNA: TGTGCCAGCAGCTTGCAATCAGGGGATACGCAGTATTTT
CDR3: CASSLQSGDTQYF

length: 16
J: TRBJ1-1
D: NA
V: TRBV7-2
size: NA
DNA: TGTGCCAGCAGCTTGTCGGCAGGATATATGAACACTGAAGCTTTCTTT
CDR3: CASSLSAGYMNTEAFF

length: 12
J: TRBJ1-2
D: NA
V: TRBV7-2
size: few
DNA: TGTGCCAGCAGCCCAAGTCTGCTCGGCTACACCTTC
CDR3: CASSPSLLGYTF

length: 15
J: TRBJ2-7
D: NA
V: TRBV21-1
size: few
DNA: TGTGCCAGCAGCATCCACTTCCGGGAAGAGGTACCCAAGTACTTC
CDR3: CASSIHFREEVPKYF

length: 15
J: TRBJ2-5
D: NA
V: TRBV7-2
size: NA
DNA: TGTGCCAGCAGCTTAACCCAGGGGCCAGAAGAGACCCAGTACTTC
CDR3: CASSLTQGPEETQYF

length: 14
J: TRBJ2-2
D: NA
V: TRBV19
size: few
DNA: TGTGCCAGTAGTACCGGGACACCCAGGGTCAGGCTGTTTTTT
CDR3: CASSTGTPRVRLFF

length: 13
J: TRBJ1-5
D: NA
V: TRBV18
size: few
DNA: TGTGCCAGCTCACCAGGGCGGGATCAGCCCCAGCATTTT
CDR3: CASSPGRDQPQHF

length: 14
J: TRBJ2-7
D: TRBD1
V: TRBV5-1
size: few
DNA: TGCGCCAGCAGCTTCGACAGGGCCTCCTACGAGCAGTACTTC
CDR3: CASSFDRASYEQYF

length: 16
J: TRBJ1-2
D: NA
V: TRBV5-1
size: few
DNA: TGCGCCAGCAGCCTGCTATCGCTCCGGGACGGTTATGGCTACACCTTC
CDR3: CASSLLSLRDGYGYTF

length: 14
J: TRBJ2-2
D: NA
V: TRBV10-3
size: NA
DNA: TGTGCCATCAGTACAGAGTTGAACACCGGGGAGCTGTTTTTT
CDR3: CAISTELNTGELFF

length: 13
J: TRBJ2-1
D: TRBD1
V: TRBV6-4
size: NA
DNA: TGTGCCAGCAGTGACAGGGGGCAGGGCGAGCAGTTCTTC
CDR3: CASSDRGQGEQFF

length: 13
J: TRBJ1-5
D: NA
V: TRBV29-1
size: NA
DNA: TGCAGCGTTGGGGCACAGGGCGGACAGCCCCAGCATTTT
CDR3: CSVGAQGGQPQHF

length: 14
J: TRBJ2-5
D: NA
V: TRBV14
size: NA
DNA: TGTGCCAGCAGCCGCCAACTATACCAAGAGACCCAGTACTTC
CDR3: CASSRQLYQETQYF

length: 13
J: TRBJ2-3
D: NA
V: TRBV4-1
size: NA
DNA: TGCGCCAGCAGCCAAGATCTTCCAGATACGCAGTATTTT
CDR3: CASSQDLPDTQYF

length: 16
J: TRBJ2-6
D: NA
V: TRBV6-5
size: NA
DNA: TGTGCCAGCAGTTACGGACGGTACTCTGGGGCCAACGTCCTGACTTTC
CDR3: CASSYGRYSGANVLTF

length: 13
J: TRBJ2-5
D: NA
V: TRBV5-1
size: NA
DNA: TGCGCCAGCAGCCGGACGGGGGAGGAGACCCAGTACTTC
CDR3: CASSRTGEETQYF

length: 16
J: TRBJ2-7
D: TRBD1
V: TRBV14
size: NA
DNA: TGTGCCAGCAGCCCTGAGGACAGGGTCTGGAGTTACGAGCAGTACTTC
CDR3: CASSPEDRVWSYEQYF

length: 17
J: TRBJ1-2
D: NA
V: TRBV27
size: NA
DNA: TGTGCCAGCAGACCTAGAATACCCCGGGGAGGGGTCTATGGCTACACCTTC
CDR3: CASRPRIPRGGVYGYTF

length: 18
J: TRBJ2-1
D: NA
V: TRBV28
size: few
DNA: TGTGCCAGCAGTTCACCCGGACCCGGAAGAAGCTCCTACAATGAGCAGTTCTTC
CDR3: CASSSPGPGRSSYNEQFF

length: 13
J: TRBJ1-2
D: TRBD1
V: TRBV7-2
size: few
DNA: TGTGCCAGCAGTACACAGGGGGCAAGTGGCTACACCTTC
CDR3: CASSTQGASGYTF

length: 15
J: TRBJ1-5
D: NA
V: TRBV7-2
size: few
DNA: TGTGCCAGCAGCTCTGGACGGGGCCACAATCAGCCCCAGCATTTT
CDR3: CASSSGRGHNQPQHF

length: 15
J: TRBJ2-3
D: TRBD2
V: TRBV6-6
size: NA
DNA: TGTGCCAGCAAAATTCGACTAGCGGGAGTCGATACGCAGTATTTT
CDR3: CASKIRLAGVDTQYF

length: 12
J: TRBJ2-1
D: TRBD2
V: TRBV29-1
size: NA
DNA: TGCAGCGCGACGGCGGGAGGCAATGAGCAGTTCTTC
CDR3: CSATAGGNEQFF

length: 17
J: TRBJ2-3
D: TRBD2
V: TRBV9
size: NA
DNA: TGTGCCAGCAGCGTATCCCGTTTAGCGGGCCTTGGGGATACGCAGTATTTT
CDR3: CASSVSRLAGLGDTQYF

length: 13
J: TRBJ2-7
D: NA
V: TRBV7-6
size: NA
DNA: TGTGCCAGCAGCTTAGCGATCCGGGAACAGCAGTACTTC
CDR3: CASSLAIREQQYF

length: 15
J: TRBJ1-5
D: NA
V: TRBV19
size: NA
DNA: TGTGCCAGTAGGGGGGGGGCGAGTACCTATCAGCCCCAGCATTTT
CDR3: CASRGGASTYQPQHF

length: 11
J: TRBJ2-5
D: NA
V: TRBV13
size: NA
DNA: TGTGCCAGCAGCTTCCGGGGGACCCAGTACTTC
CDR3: CASSFRGTQYF

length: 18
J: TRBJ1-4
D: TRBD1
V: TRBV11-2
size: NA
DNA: TGTGCCAGCAGGCCCGGACAGGGGAGGGTTGCAACTAATGAAAAACTGTTTTTT
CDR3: CASRPGQGRVATNEKLFF

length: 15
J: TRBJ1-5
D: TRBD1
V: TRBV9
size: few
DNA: TGTGCCAGCAGCCTGACGGACAGGGGGGGTCAGCCCCAGCATTTT
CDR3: CASSLTDRGGQPQHF

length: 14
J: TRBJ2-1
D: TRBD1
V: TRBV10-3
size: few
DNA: TGTGCCATCAGCCGGGACAGGGGGCGGGAGGAGCAGTTCTTC
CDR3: CAISRDRGREEQFF

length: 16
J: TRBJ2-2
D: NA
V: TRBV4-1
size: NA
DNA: TGCGCCAGCAGCCAAGAGGGGTGGGCGCACACCGGGGAGCTGTTTTTT
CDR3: CASSQEGWAHTGELFF

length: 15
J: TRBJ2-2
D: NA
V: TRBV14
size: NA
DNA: TGTGCCAGCAGCCGCTCCGGCTGGAACACCGGGGAGCTGTTTTTT
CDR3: CASSRSGWNTGELFF